This T cell receptor beta chain was captured by sequencing in a study of T cell repertoires in cytomegalovirus infection. Study at large: In public TCR beta signatures, there were indications of both CMV infection and matching HLA type. The study, taken as a whole, reports: Predominance within the ex vivo response was attributable to HLA-C-restricted CMV-specific TCR beta clonotypes. Carriers of CMV and the relevant HLA type were discriminated by public TCR beta frequency.

Germline CDR1 SNHLY, CDR2 FYNNEI. The CDR3 contains 13 residues. V dropped 8 bases and J dropped 7; count of bases not matched to a gene: 9. Each CDR3 protein is one row after TCRdb ran MiXCR on the reads. The sample gives under 250,000 distinct CDR3 sequences, around an eighth of which show up once; approximately 1.6% is in the top ten. This clonotype occurred a few times. Its antigen remains unknown. V is TRBV2 and J is TRBJ2-7, with TRBD1 matching 9 bases. The receptor was isolated from a human donor in good health (CMV status not recorded). Some clones in this sample may be carry-over from other donors' samples. Specimen: PBMCs. CDR3 region: CASLGQGSREQYF. The CDR3 bases are TGTGCCAGCCTAGGACAGGGGTCGCGTGAGCAGTACTTC. Variable domain in full (rest from reference TRBV2 and TRBJ2-7): EPEVTQTPSHQVTQMGQEVILRCVPISNHLYFYWYRQILGQKVEFLVSFYNNEISEKSEIFDDQFSVERPDGSNFTLKIRSTKLEDSAMYFCASLGQGSREQYFGPGTRLTVT.